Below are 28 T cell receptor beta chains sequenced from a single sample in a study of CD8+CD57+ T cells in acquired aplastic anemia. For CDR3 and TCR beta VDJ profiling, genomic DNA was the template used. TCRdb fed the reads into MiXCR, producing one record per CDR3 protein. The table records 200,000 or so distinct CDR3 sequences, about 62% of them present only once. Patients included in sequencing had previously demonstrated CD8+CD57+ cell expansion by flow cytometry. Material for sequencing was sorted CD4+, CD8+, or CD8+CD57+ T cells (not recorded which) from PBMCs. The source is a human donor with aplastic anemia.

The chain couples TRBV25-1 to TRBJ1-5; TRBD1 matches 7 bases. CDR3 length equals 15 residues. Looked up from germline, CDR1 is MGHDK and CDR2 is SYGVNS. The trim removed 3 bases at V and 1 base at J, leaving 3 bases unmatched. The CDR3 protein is CASSDDRVSNQPQHF. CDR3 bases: TGTGCCAGCAGTGATGACAGGGTGAGCAATCAGCCCCAGCATTTT.

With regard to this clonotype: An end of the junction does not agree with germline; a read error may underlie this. The CDR3 here is CATSRDQGLPAEAIF. The CDR3 DNA reads TGTGCCACCAGCAGAGATCAGGGGTTACCGGCCGAAGCTATCTTT. The chain couples TRBV15 to TRBJ1-1, with D possibly matching TRBD1 (6 bases). The CDR3 runs 15 residues. Per the germline V gene, CDR1 is LNHNV and CDR2 is YYDKDF (reference sequence).

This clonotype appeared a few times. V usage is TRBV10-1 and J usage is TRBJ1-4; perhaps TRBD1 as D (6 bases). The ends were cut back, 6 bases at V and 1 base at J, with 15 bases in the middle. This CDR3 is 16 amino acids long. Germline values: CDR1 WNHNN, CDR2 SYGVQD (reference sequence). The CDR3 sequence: CASRGQQGRTNEKLFF. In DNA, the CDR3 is TGCGCCAGCAGAGGGCAACAGGGAAGAACTAATGAAAAACTGTTTTTT.

CDR3 loop: CASSSGPQPYEQYF. In DNA form, the CDR3 reads TGTGCCAGTAGTTCCGGCCCCCAACCTTACGAGCAGTACTTC. This chain connects TRBV19 to TRBJ2-7; D is unresolved. Trimming left V 5 bases short and J 4 bases short, with 15 bases between. From germline, CDR1 is LNHDA and CDR2 SQIVND (reference sequence). The CDR3 is made up of 14 amino acids.

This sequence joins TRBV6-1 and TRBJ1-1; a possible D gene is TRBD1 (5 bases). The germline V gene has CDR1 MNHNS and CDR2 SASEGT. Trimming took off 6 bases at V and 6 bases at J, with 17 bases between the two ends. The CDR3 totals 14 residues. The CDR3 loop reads CASSEGWLRPEAFF. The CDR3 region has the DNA TGTGCCAGCAGCGAGGGGTGGCTACGCCCTGAAGCTTTCTTT.

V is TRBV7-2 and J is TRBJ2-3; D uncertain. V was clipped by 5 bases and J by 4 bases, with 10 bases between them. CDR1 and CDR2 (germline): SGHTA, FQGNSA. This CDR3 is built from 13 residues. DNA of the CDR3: TGTGCCAGCAGCCCCCTATATGCAGATACGCAGTATTTT. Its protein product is CASSPLYADTQYF.

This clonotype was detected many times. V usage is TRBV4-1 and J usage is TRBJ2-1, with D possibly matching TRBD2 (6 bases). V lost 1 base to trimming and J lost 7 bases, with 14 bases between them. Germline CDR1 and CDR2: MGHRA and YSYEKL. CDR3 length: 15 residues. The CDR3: CASSQVGGRENEQFF. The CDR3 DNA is TGCGCCAGCAGCCAAGTGGGGGGTAGGGAGAATGAGCAGTTCTTC.

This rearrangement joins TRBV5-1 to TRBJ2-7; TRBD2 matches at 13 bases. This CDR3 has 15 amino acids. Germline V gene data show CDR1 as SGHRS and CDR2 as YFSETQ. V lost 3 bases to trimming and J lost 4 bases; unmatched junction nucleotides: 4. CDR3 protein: CASSSLAGGGYEQYF. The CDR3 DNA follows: TGCGCCAGCAGCTCACTAGCGGGAGGGGGGTACGAGCAGTACTTC.

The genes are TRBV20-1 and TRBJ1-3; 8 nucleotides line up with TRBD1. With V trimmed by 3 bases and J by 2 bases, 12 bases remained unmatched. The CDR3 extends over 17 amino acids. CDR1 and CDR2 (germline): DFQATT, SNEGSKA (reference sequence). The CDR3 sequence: CSASITGGLSTGNTIYF. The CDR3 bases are TGCAGTGCTAGCATAACAGGGGGACTTAGCACTGGAAACACCATATATTTT.

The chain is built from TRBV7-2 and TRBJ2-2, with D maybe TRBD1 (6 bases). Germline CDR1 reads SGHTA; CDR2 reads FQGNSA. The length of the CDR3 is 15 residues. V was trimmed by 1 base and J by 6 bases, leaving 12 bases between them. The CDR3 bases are TGTGCCAGCAGCTTAGACAGGGCAGGGGCCGGGGAGCTGTTTTTT. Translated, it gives CASSLDRAGAGELFF. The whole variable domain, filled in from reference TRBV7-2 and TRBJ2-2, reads GAGVSQSPSNKVTEKGKDVELRCDPISGHTALYWYRQSLGQGLEFLIYFQGNSAPDKSGLPSDRFSAERTGGSVSTLTIQRTQQEDSAVYLCASSLDRAGAGELFFGEGSRLTVL.

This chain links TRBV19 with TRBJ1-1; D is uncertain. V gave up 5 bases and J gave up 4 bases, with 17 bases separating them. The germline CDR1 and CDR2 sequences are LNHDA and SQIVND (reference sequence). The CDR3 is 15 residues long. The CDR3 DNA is TGTGCCAGTAGTGCGACCTGGTTGGGAGGCACTGAAGCTTTCTTT. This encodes CASSATWLGGTEAFF.

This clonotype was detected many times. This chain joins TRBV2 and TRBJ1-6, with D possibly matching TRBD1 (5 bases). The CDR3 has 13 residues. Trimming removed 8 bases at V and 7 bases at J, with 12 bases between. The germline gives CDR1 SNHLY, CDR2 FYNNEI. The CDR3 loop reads CASAGSRNSPLHF. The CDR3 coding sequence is TGTGCCAGCGCAGGGTCGCGAAATTCACCCCTCCACTTT.

Here the CDR3 reads CASSLAPWGQETQYF. The CDR3 DNA follows: TGTGCCAGCAGCTTAGCCCCTTGGGGGCAAGAGACCCAGTACTTC. This chain uses TRBV7-8 with TRBJ2-5, with D possibly being TRBD1 or TRBD2 (5 bases each). V was pared by 0 bases and J by 2 bases, with 10 bases between. The CDR3 has 15 amino acids. CDR1 and CDR2 (germline): SGHVS, FQNEAQ.

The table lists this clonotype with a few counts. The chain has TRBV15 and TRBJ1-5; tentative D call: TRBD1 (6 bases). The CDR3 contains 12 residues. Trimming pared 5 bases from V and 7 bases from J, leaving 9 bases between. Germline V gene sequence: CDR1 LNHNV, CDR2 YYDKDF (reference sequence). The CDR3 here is CATSGGQQPQHF. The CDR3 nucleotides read TGTGCCACCAGCGGGGGGCAACAGCCCCAGCATTTT.

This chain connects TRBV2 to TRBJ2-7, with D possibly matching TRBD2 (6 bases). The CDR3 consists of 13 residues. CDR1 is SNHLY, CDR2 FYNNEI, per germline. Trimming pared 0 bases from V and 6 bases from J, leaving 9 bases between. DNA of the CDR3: TGTGCCAGCAGTGAAGCTGGGGGGACCGAGCAGTACTTC. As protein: CASSEAGGTEQYF.

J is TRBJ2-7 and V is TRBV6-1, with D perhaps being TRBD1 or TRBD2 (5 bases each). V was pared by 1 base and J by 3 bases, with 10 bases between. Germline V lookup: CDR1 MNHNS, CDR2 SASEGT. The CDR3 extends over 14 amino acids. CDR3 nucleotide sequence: TGTGCCAGCAGTGAAGATTGGGACCGCTACGAGCAGTACTTC. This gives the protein CASSEDWDRYEQYF.

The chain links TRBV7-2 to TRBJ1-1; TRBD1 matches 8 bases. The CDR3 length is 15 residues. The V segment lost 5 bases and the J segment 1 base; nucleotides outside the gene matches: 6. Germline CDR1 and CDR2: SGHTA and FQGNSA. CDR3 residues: CASSEDREGNTEAFF. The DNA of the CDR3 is TGTGCCAGCAGCGAGGACAGGGAAGGGAACACTGAAGCTTTCTTT.

Here the CDR3 reads CASSLRRNLETQYF. The CDR3 nucleotides are TGTGCCAGCAGCCTTAGGAGGAATCTGGAGACCCAGTACTTC. V and J are TRBV7-9 and TRBJ2-5; D might be TRBD2 (5 bases). From germline, CDR1 is SEHNR and CDR2 FQNEAQ (reference sequence). Trimming removed 5 bases at V and 5 bases at J, with 15 bases between. The CDR3 covers 14 residues.

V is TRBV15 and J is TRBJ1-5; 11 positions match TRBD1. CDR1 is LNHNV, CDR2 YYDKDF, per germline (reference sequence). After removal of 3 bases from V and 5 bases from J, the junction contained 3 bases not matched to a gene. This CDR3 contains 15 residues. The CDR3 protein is CATSRDRGPHQPQHF. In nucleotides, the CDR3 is TGTGCCACCAGCAGGGACAGGGGGCCTCATCAGCCCCAGCATTTT. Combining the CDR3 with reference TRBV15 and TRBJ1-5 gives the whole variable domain DAMVIQNPRYQVTQFGKPVTLSCSQTLNHNVMYWYQQKSSQAPKLLFHYYDKDFNNEADTPDNFQSRRPNTSFCFLDIRSPGLGDTAMYLCATSRDRGPHQPQHFGDGTRLSIL.

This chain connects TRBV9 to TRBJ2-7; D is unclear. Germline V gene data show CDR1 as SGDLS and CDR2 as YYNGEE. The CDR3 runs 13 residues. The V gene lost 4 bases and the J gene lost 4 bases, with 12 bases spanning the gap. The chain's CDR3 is CASSQDWGYEQYF. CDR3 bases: TGTGCCAGCAGCCAAGATTGGGGTTACGAGCAGTACTTC.

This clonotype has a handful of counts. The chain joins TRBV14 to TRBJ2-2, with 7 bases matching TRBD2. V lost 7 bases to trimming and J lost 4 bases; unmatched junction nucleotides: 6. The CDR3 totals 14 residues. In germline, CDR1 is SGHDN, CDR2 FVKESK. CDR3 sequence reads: CASTREDFTGELFF. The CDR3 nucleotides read TGTGCCAGCACACGGGAGGACTTCACCGGGGAGCTGTTTTTT. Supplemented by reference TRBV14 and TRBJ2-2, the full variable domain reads EAGVTQFPSHSVIEKGQTVTLRCDPISGHDNLYWYRRVMGKEIKFLLHFVKESKQDESGMPNNRFLAERTGGTYSTLKVQPAELEDSGVYFCASTREDFTGELFFGEGSRLTVL.

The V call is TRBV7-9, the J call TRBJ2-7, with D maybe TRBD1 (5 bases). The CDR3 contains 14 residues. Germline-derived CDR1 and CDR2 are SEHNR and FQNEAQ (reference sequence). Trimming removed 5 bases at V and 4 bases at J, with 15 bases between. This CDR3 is CASSPWGGEYEQYF. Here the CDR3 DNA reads TGTGCCAGCAGCCCCTGGGGCGGAGAATACGAGCAGTACTTC.

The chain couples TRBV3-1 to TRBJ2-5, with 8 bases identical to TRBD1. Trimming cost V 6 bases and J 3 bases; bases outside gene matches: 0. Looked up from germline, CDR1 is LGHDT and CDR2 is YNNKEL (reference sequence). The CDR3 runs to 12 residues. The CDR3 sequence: CASRDREETQYF. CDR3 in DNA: TGTGCCAGCAGGGACAGGGAAGAGACCCAGTACTTC.

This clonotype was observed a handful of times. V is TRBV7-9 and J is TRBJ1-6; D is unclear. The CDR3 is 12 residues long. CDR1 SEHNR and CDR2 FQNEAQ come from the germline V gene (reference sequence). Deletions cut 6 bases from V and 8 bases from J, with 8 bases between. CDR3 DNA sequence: TGTGCCAGCAGTCACGCGGATTCACCCCTCCACTTT. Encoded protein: CASSHADSPLHF.

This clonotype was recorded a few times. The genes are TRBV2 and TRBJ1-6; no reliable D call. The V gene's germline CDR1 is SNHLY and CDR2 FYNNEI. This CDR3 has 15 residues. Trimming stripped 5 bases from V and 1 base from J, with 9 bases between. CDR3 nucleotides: TGTGCCAGCAGTATCGGGTCGTCCTATAATTCACCCCTCCACTTT. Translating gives CASSIGSSYNSPLHF.

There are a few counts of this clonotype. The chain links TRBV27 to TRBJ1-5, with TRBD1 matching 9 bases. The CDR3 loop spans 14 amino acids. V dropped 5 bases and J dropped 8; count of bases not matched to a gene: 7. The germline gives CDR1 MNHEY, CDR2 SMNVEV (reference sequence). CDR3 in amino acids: CASSPTGGDEPQHF. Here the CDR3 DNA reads TGTGCCAGCAGTCCAACAGGGGGCGACGAGCCCCAGCATTTT.

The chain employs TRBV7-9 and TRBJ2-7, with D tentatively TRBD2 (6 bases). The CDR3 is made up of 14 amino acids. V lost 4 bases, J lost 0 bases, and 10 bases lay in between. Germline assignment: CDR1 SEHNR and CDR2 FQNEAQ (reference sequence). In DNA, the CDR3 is TGTGCCAGCAGCTATAGCGGATTCTCCTACGAGCAGTACTTC. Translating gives CASSYSGFSYEQYF.

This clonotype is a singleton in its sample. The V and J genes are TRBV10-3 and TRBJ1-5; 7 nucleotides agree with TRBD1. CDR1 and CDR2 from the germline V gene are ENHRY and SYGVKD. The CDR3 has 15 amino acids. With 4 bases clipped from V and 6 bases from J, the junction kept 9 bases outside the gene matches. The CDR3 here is CAISAIEQGSQPQHF. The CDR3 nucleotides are TGTGCCATCAGTGCCATTGAACAGGGGTCTCAGCCCCAGCATTTT.